This TCR beta chain was recovered during a study of control samples from healthy donors and cancer patients. Clones were read by immunoSEQ multiplex PCR, and TCRdb kept only the in-frame ones, dropping some. The repertoire has 150,000 to 200,000 clones, 94% of them found once; the top ten carry 1.2% to 1.5%. V trimming: 9 bases; J trimming: 7 bases; junction bases outside the gene matches: 5. Per germline, CDR1 SGHNT and CDR2 YENEEA. The CDR3 extends over 13 amino acids. The chain joins TRBV11-3 to TRBJ2-1, with 11 bases aligning to TRBD2. The clonotype comes from a woman in her late teens or twenties in good health. The sample taken for sequencing was blood. The CDR3 region has the DNA TGTGCCAGTAGACTAGCGGGGAAAAATGAGCAGTTCTTC. It translates to CASRLAGKNEQFF.